What follows are 18 T cell receptor beta chains derived from one specimen sequenced in a study of radiation and T cells in renal cell carcinoma. Clones were sequenced by immunoSEQ multiplex PCR, and TCRdb holds only the in-frame ones, with some missing. This table has 120,000 to 150,000 clones, 65% to 90% appearing once. Time point meaning: blood 4 weeks post-SBRT, at nephrectomy. Treatment described: 15 Gy SBRT to primary tumor, nephrectomy 4 weeks later. This sample comprised blood, obtained from a patient whose treatment included radiotherapy and nephrectomy. These receptors came from a woman aged 45-65 years with renal cell carcinoma.

The CDR3 region is CASSPRWESSSYEQYF. CDR3 DNA sequence: TGTGCCAGCAGCCCAAGATGGGAATCTAGCTCCTACGAGCAGTACTTC. The chain has TRBV9 and TRBJ2-7; D ambiguous. Trimming removed 4 bases at V and 0 bases at J, with 17 bases between. CDR3 length: 16 residues. CDR1 is SGDLS, CDR2 YYNGEE, per germline.

This clone was seen a single time. J is TRBJ1-1 and V is TRBV5-5; weak D call: TRBD1 (6 bases). This CDR3 is 17 amino acids long. CDR1 is SGHKS and CDR2 is YYEKEE in the germline V gene (reference sequence). Between the trimmed V and J ends, which lost 4 bases and 0 bases, there was a span of 19 bases. CDR3 sequence (DNA): TGTGCCAGCAGCCAAACGGTGACCACAGGGATGAACACTGAAGCTTTCTTT. This gives the protein CASSQTVTTGMNTEAFF.

V and J are TRBV4-1 and TRBJ1-6; D gene uncertain. The CDR3 has 13 amino acids. Trimming took 0 bases from V and 13 from J, leaving 10 bases between them. The germline V gene has CDR1 MGHRA and CDR2 YSYEKL. The CDR3 protein is CASSQDNIAPLHF. CDR3 DNA sequence: TGCGCCAGCAGCCAAGATAACATTGCCCCCCTCCACTTT.

The chain employs TRBV14 and TRBJ1-2; the D is unclear. Germline V gives CDR1 SGHDN, CDR2 FVKESK. The V end lost 2 bases, the J end lost 6 bases, and 7 bases lay between the germline ends. This CDR3 comprises 12 residues. This CDR3 reads CASSQTRDGYTF. The CDR3 region has the DNA TGTGCCAGCAGCCAAACAAGGGATGGCTACACCTTC.

The rearrangement joins TRBV6-4 to TRBJ2-2, with no clear D. CDR3 length: 17 amino acids. Per germline, CDR1 MRHNA and CDR2 SNTAGT. Trimming cost V 0 bases and J 4 bases, with 15 bases left between them. The CDR3 is CASSDSGVGPSTGELFF. CDR3 in DNA: TGTGCCAGCAGTGACTCCGGCGTTGGGCCTTCCACCGGGGAGCTGTTTTTT.

This clone was found once. The genes are TRBV23-1 and TRBJ2-3; D remains ambiguous. TRBV23-1 has ORF status, its function being uncertain. Between the trimmed V and J ends, which lost 7 bases and 1 base, there was a span of 15 bases. The CDR3 sequence is 15 residues long. The CDR3 loop is CASTCNYTRTDTQYF. The CDR3 bases are TGCGCCAGCACCTGTAACTACACACGCACAGATACGCAGTATTTT.

The V and J genes are TRBV7-3 and TRBJ1-1; D gene uncertain. The V end lost 1 base, the J end lost 5 bases, and 11 bases lay between the germline ends. This CDR3 comprises 14 residues. From germline, CDR1 is SGHTA and CDR2 FQGTGA. The CDR3 protein is CASSLMSTGTEAFF. The CDR3 DNA sequence: TGTGCCAGCAGCTTAATGTCTACTGGAACTGAAGCTTTCTTT.

The J gene is TRBJ2-1, the V gene TRBV23-1, with TRBD2 identical over 7 bases. TRBV23-1 is classed as an ORF, of uncertain function. Trimming took 2 bases from V and 3 from J; bases not matched to a gene: 13. The CDR3 contains 18 residues. The CDR3 loop is CASSQPAAREKGYNEQFF. CDR3 DNA: TGCGCCAGCAGTCAACCAGCAGCGCGGGAGAAGGGCTACAATGAGCAGTTCTTC.

This clone was recorded only once. This sequence joins TRBV11-2 and TRBJ1-3, with D uncertain. Deletions cut 5 bases from V and 3 bases from J, with 8 bases between. This CDR3 has 13 residues. CDR1 and CDR2 (germline): SGHAT, FQNNGV. This CDR3 reads CASSGVVGNTIYF. The CDR3 nucleotides are TGTGCCAGCAGCGGAGTTGTTGGAAACACCATATATTTT.

The chain carries TRBV28 and TRBJ1-3; the D gene is possibly TRBD1 (5 bases). The CDR3 loop spans 16 amino acids. From germline, CDR1 is MDHEN and CDR2 SYDVKM. Trimming cost V 5 bases and J 0 bases, with 14 bases left between them. In DNA form, the CDR3 reads TGTGCCAGCAGTCTTCAGGGACTTACCTCTGGAAACACCATATATTTT. It specifies CASSLQGLTSGNTIYF.

This chain uses TRBV13 with TRBJ2-2; possible D gene TRBD1, 6 bases. The germline V and J ends were trimmed by 6 bases and 1 base, with 27 bases remaining between them. CDR1 is PRHDT and CDR2 is FYEKMQ in the germline V gene (reference sequence). The CDR3 consists of 20 residues. The CDR3 spells CASSPEQGVTIKRNTGELFF. The CDR3 bases are TGTGCCAGCAGTCCTGAACAGGGTGTTACTATTAAGCGGAACACCGGGGAGCTGTTTTTT.

This clone was picked up one time. V usage is TRBV28 and J usage is TRBJ2-5, with D uncertain. Trimming stripped 5 bases from V and 3 bases from J, with 13 bases between. This CDR3 has 14 amino acids. Germline V lookup: CDR1 MDHEN, CDR2 SYDVKM. The chain's CDR3 is CASSVNQVKETQYF. Written as DNA, the CDR3 is TGTGCCAGCAGTGTGAACCAGGTTAAAGAGACCCAGTACTTC.

V and J are TRBV7-2 and TRBJ2-3; D may match TRBD1 or TRBD2 (6 bases each). The length of the CDR3 is 16 residues. The V end lost 1 base, the J end lost 4 bases, and 15 bases lay between the germline ends. Per the germline V gene, CDR1 is SGHTA and CDR2 is FQGNSA. The CDR3 bases are TGTGCCAGCAGCTTAGATGGGGGGCCCCTCGCAGATACGCAGTATTTT. Protein sequence: CASSLDGGPLADTQYF.

The table lists this clone with a count of one. This chain uses TRBV5-1 with TRBJ2-2; D gene uncertain. The CDR3 extends over 14 amino acids. Germline CDR1 SGHRS, CDR2 YFSETQ. V lost 0 bases and J lost 3, with 6 bases in between. The DNA for the CDR3 is TGCGCCAGCAGCTTGGGGTTCGACACCGGGGAGCTGTTTTTT. It is translated as CASSLGFDTGELFF.

With respect to this clone: A read error may account for a junction end that differs from germline. In nucleotides, the CDR3 is TGTGCCAGCGGCGTCTCGACAGGCCTCTCTGGAAACACCATATATTTT. This sequence encodes CASGVSTGLSGNTIYF. The chain employs TRBV9 and TRBJ1-3; weak D call: TRBD1 (6 bases). The CDR3 consists of 16 residues. Germline lookup yields CDR1 SGDLS and CDR2 YYNGEE.

The rearrangement links TRBV6-6 to TRBJ2-3; perhaps TRBD2 as D (5 bases). V was trimmed by 7 bases and J by 3 bases, leaving 11 bases between them. CDR1 is MNHNY, CDR2 SVGAGI, per germline (reference sequence). There are 13 residues in the CDR3. CDR3 sequence reads: CASNPGGTDTQYF. CDR3 in DNA: TGTGCCAGCAACCCCGGAGGTACAGATACGCAGTATTTT.

The V call is TRBV5-4, the J call TRBJ1-6, with D possibly being TRBD1 (6 bases). V lost 4 bases to trimming and J lost 7 bases, with 12 bases between them. The germline V gene encodes CDR1 SGHNT and CDR2 YYREEE (reference sequence). The CDR3 covers 14 residues. The CDR3 here is CASSEGRGNSPLHF. CDR3 DNA: TGTGCCAGCAGCGAAGGCAGGGGAAATTCACCCCTCCACTTT.

The CDR3, as DNA: TGTGCCAGCTACATAAGGGGGTTCGGGGATACGCAGTATTTT. It is translated as CASYIRGFGDTQYF. The chain has TRBV27 and TRBJ2-3, with a possible D match to TRBD1 (6 bases). The CDR3 has 14 amino acids. Germline values: CDR1 MNHEY, CDR2 SMNVEV (reference sequence). Trimming cost V 8 bases and J 6 bases, with 18 bases left between them.